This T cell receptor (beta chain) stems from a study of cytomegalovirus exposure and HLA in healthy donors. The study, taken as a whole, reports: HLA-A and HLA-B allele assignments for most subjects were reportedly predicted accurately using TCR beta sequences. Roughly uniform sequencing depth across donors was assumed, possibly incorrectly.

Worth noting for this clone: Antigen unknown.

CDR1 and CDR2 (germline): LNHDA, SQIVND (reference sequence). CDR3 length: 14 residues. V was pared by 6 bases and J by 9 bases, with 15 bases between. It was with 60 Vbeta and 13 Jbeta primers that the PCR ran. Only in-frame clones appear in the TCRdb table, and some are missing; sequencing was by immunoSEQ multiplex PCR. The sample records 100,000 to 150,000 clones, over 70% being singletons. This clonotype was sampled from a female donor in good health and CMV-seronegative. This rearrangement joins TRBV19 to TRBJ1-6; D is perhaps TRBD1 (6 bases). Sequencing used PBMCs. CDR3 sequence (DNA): TGTGCCAGTAGCTTACAGGGAAGGATTTCACCCCTCCACTTT. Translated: CASSLQGRISPLHF.